Listed below are T cell receptor beta chains from one sample, sequenced in a study of T cell responses to AZD1222 COVID-19 vaccine. The assay was immunoSEQ multiplex PCR, and TCRdb's table has in-frame clones only and misses some. This sample has 65,000 to 75,000 clones, with 75% to 85% found just once. The material was peripheral blood, obtained on day 0 of AZD1222 vaccination. Every receptor here comes from an adult in good health. The CDR3 runs from the conserved cysteine through the conserved F or W. The order of the fields is V gene, clone size, D gene, J gene, CDR3 DNA, CDR3 protein. A D gene is named only where the DNA matches it firmly. Clone size, where shown, is once, few, many, or a class for clones that have expanded.

>TRBV5-4|-|-|TRBJ1-1
TGTGCCAGCAGCAAACAGGGGAACACTGAAGCTTTCTTT
CASSKQGNTEAFF
>TRBV29-1|-|-|TRBJ1-4
TGCAGCTTACGACTGGATGAAAAACTGTTTTTT
CSLRLDEKLFF
>TRBV25-1|-|TRBD1|TRBJ1-2
TGTGCCAGCGGGGGGACAGGGTACTATGGCTACACCTTC
CASGGTGYYGYTF
>TRBV3-1/TRBV3-2|-|-|TRBJ1-2
TGTGCCAGCACCAGGGGAGTTAATGGCTACACCTTC
CASTRGVNGYTF
>TRBV10-3|-|TRBD1|TRBJ2-7
TGTGCCATCAGACCGGGACAGGGAGGGTCCGAGCAGTACTTC
CAIRPGQGGSEQYF
>TRBV6-1|-|TRBD1|TRBJ2-3
TGTGCCAGCAGTGAAGTGGAGGACAGGCCAGATACGCAGTATTTT
CASSEVEDRPDTQYF
>TRBV9|-|TRBD1|TRBJ1-2
TGTGCCAGCAGCGCAAGGACAGGGGAAGGTGCTGGCTACACCTTC
CASSARTGEGAGYTF
>TRBV24-1|-|TRBD1|TRBJ2-2
TGTGCCACCAGTGCTGGGACAGTCATGCACCCCGGGGAGCTGTTTTTT
CATSAGTVMHPGELFF
>TRBV30|-|TRBD1|TRBJ1-1
TGTGCCTGGACCAGGGACAGGGCCAAAATGAACACTGAAGCTTTCTTT
CAWTRDRAKMNTEAFF
>TRBV6-1|-|TRBD2|TRBJ2-3
TGTGCCAGCAGTGCGCAGACTAGCGGTTTTACAGATACGCAGTATTTT
CASSAQTSGFTDTQYF
>TRBV11-3|-|-|TRBJ2-7
TGTGCCAGCAGGCCCCGGGGGGCCCCTACCTACGAGCAGTACTTC
CASRPRGAPTYEQYF
>TRBV6-2/TRBV6-3|-|-|TRBJ1-3
TGTGCCAGCAGCGCCGGGACTGCTGGAAACACCATATATTTT
CASSAGTAGNTIYF
>TRBV28|-|TRBD2|TRBJ2-1
TGTGCCAGCAGCCTAGCGGGGGGGCTGACTGAGCAGTTCTTC
CASSLAGGLTEQFF
>TRBV9|-|-|TRBJ2-3
TGTGCCAGCAGCGTAGAGGCAGATACGCAGTATTTT
CASSVEADTQYF
>TRBV24-1|-|-|TRBJ2-3
TGTGCCACCGGGGGCCCACCTCGCACAGATACGCAGTATTTT
CATGGPPRTDTQYF
>TRBV14|-|TRBD2|TRBJ2-1
TGTGCCAGCAGCCAACTTGGACTAGCGGGGGGGACTCAGCAGTTCTTC
CASSQLGLAGGTQQFF
>TRBV7-2|once|-|TRBJ2-1
TGTGCCAGCACAGCGGTTCGCGGCAATGAGCAGTTCTTC
CASTAVRGNEQFF
>TRBV19|-|TRBD1|TRBJ1-1
TGTGCCAGTACCACAGGGGCGGTGGGAAGACACACTGAAGCTTTCTTT
CASTTGAVGRHTEAFF
>TRBV27|few|-|TRBJ2-1
TGTGCCAGCAGATGGTCCTGGGGCAGGCTCCCCTTCTTC
CASRWSWGRLPFF
>TRBV5-6|-|-|TRBJ1-2
TGTGCCAGCAGCTTGGAACGGGCACAGAGCTACACCTTC
CASSLERAQSYTF
>TRBV7-8|-|-|TRBJ2-7
TGTGCCAGCAGCTTAGGATTCGGGCAGGGTGACTACGAGCAGTACTTC
CASSLGFGQGDYEQYF
>TRBV7-2|-|-|TRBJ2-2
TGTGCCAGCAGCCCCCGGACGGGGGAGCTGTTTTTT
CASSPRTGELFF
>TRBV5-6|-|TRBD1|TRBJ1-1
TGTGCCAGCAGCTCCGACAGGGGGTCAGAAGCTTTCTTT
CASSSDRGSEAFF
>TRBV6-5|-|TRBD1|TRBJ2-1
TGTGCCAGCAGTTGGGGATCGGACAGGAACAATGAGCAGTTCTTC
CASSWGSDRNNEQFF
>TRBV12-3/TRBV12-4|few|-|TRBJ1-2
TGTGCCAGCAGTTTACAGGGGACTGCTGGCTACACCTTC
CASSLQGTAGYTF
>TRBV2|-|TRBD1|TRBJ1-3
TGTGCCAGCAGTGAAACAGGGGGATCTGGAAACACCATATATTTT
CASSETGGSGNTIYF
>TRBV7-8|-|TRBD1|TRBJ2-3
TGTGCCAGCAGCCAGAGACAGGGACCAAGCGATACGCAGTATTTT
CASSQRQGPSDTQYF
>TRBV6-6|few|TRBD1|TRBJ2-5
TGTGCCAGCAGTTACTCCCTCAGGGGGCGCAAAGAGACCCAGTACTTC
CASSYSLRGRKETQYF